Here is one TCR beta chain with its context. The source of the sample is a study of blood T cell repertoires in COVID-19. Clones were sequenced by immunoSEQ multiplex PCR, and TCRdb holds only the in-frame ones, with some missing. The profile shows 300,000 or so clones, about 86% of them singletons. The CDR3 consists of 15 residues. The V and J ends lost 2 bases and 5 bases, in that order; junction bases with no gene match: 6. Germline values: CDR1 SQVTM, CDR2 ANQGSEA. The V gene is TRBV29-1, the J gene TRBJ1-5; TRBD1 aligns across 10 bases. Sequenced input: peripheral blood. The receptor was derived from a woman aged 50 to 60 with acute or convalescent COVID-19. The CDR3 sequence is CSVERGQGKDQPQHF. For the CDR3, the DNA is TGCAGCGTTGAAAGGGGACAGGGGAAGGATCAGCCCCAGCATTTT.